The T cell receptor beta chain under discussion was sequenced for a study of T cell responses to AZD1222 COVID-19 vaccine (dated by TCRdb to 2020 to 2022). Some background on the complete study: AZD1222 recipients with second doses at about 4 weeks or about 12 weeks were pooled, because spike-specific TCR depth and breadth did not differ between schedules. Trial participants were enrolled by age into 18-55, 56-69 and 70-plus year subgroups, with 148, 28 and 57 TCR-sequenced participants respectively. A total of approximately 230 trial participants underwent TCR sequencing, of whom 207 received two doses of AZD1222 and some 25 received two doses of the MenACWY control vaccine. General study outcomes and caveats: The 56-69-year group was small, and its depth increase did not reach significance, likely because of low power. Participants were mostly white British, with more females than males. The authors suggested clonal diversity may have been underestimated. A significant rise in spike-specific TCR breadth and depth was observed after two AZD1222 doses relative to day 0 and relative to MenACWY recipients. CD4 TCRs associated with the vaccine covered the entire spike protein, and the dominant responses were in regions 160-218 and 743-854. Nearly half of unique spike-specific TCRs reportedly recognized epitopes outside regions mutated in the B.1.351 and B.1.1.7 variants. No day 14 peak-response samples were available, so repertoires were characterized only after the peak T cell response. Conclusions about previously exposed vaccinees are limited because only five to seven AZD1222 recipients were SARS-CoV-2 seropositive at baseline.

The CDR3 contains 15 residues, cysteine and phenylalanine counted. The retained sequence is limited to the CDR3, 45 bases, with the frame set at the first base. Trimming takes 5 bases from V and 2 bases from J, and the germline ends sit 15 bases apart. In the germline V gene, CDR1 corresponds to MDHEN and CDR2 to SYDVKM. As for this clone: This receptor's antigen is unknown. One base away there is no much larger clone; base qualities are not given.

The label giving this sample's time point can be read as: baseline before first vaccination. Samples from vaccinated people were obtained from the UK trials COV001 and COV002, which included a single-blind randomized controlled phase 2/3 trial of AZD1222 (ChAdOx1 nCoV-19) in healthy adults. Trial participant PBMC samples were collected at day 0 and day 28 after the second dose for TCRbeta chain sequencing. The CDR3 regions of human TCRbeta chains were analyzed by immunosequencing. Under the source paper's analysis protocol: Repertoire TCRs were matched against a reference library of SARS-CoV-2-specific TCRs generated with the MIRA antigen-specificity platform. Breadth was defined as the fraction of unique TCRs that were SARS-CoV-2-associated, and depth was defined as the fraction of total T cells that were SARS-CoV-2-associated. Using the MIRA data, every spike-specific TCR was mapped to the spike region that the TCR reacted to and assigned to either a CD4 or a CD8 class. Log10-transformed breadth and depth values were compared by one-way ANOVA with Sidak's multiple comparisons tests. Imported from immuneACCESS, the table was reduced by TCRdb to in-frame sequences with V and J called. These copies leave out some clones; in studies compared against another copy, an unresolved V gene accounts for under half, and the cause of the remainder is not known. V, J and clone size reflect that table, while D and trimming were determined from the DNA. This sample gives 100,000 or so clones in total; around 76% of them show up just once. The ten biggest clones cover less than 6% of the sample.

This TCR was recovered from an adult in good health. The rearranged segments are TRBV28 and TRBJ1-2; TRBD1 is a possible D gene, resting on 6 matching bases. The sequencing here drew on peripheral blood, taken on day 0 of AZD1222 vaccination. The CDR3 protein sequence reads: CASSPDRPTNYGYTF. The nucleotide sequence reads TGTGCCAGCAGTCCAGACAGGCCTACAAACTATGGCTACACCTTC.